The following is a TCR beta chain sequence with its context. Its antigen is undetermined. This sample was included in a study of beta chain features in type 1 diabetes. This CDR3 region has 14 residues. From germline, CDR1 is SEHNR and CDR2 FQNEAQ (reference sequence). V was shortened by 5 bases and J by 3 bases, with 11 bases between the two germline ends. Purity exceeding 95% was reached by all sorted populations. General observations from the study: PCR might show a preference for shorter templates, equally across patients and controls.

cDNA synthesis used the whole RNA isolate, giving expressed TCRB sequences. Generated by immunoSEQ multiplex PCR, the TCRdb table keeps only in-frame clones and is missing some. The top ten hold about 0.025% of the sample, which has 900,000 or so clones, under 20% seen once. Sequencing was carried out using naive CD4+ T cells from blood. The receptor was isolated from a woman under 30 in good health. V is TRBV7-9 and J is TRBJ1-5; D gene unclear. The CDR3 DNA reads as TGTGCCAGCAGCCATGAGGTCTCCAATCAGCCCCAGCATTTT. Protein sequence: CASSHEVSNQPQHF. Using reference TRBV7-9 and TRBJ1-5 for the parts outside the CDR3, the full variable domain is DTGVSQNPRHKITKRGQNVTFRCDPISEHNRLYWYRQTLGQGPEFLTYFQNEAQLEKSRLLSDRFSAERPKGSFSTLEIQRTEQGDSAMYLCASSHEVSNQPQHFGDGTRLSIL.